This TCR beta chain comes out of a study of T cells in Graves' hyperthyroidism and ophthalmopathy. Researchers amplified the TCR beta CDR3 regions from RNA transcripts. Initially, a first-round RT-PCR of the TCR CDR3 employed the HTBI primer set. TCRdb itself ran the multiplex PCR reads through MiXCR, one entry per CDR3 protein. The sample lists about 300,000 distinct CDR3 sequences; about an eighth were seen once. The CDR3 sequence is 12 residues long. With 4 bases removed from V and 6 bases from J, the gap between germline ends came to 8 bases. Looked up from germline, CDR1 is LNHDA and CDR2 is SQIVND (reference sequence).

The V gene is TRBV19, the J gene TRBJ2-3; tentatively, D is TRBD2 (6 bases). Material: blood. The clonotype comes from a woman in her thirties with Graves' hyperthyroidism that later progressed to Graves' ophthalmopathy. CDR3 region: CASSTAGDTQYF. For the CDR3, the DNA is TGTGCCAGTAGTACCGCGGGGGATACGCAGTATTTT.